This T cell receptor (beta chain) was sequenced for a study of control samples from healthy donors and cancer patients (dated by TCRdb to the early 2020s). As concerns this clone: Its antigen remains undetermined. There are no base qualities to consult, and no much larger clone falls within one base. The identical CDR3 is also encoded by other nucleotide sequences in the sample.

V is shortened by 0 bases, J by 2 bases, and the region joining them spans 11 bases. Including cysteine and phenylalanine, the CDR3 has 16 amino acids. The sequence is cut down to CDR3 DNA, 48 bases in frame from base 1. The germline V gene (reference sequence) yields LGHDT for CDR1 and YNNKEL for CDR2. The method was the immunoSEQ multiplex PCR assay. TCRdb provides this immuneACCESS table in a form limited to in-frame rearrangements. Some clones are lacking; in checked studies, under half of them reflect an unresolved V gene, and why the rest are absent is not known. The sample table lists 190,000 or so clones, just under 95% of them with a count of one. The ten largest clonotypes hold about 1.5% of the sample.

This receptor was obtained from a man aged 18 to 30 in good health. Sequenced material: blood. The chain is assembled from TRBV3-1 (or the pseudogene TRBV3-2) and TRBJ2-1; matching of 5 bases hints at TRBD2 as the D gene. CDR3 sequence: CASSQDLLATYNEQFF. The sequenced DNA is TGTGCCAGCAGCCAAGATCTCCTAGCAACCTACAATGAGCAGTTCTTC.